The T cell receptor beta chain under discussion was sequenced for a study of technical replicates of blood from several donors. Profiled with immunoSEQ multiplex PCR; TCRdb holds only in-frame clones, not every one. The data contain approximately 85,000 clones, around 92% of them singletons. The CDR3 is 14 amino acids. Per the germline V gene, CDR1 is LNHDA and CDR2 is SQIVND (reference sequence). Losses at the gene ends were 9 bases for V and 5 bases for J; bases not matched to a gene: 6. This clone appeared once. The sample was T cells isolated from PBMCs. The chain links TRBV19 to TRBJ2-2; 10 nucleotides line up with TRBD1. The receptor's source is a human donor in good health. The CDR3 bases are TGTGCCAGCGCGGGACAGGGGTGGACCGGGGAGCTGTTTTTT. This encodes CASAGQGWTGELFF. Full variable domain (rest looked up from reference TRBV19 and TRBJ2-2): DGGITQSPKYLFRKEGQNVTLSCEQNLNHDAMYWYRQDPGQGLRLIYYSQIVNDFQKGDIAEGYSVSREKKESFPLTVTSAQKNPTAFYLCASAGQGWTGELFFGEGSRLTVL.